The clone carrying this T cell receptor beta chain is labeled medium-sized. As yet, its antigen is unknown. This sample is part of a study of lung T cells in sarcoidosis with Löfgren's syndrome. There are 15 residues in the CDR3. CDR1 and CDR2 (germline): MDHEN, SYDVKM. The J segment lost 3 bases and the V segment lost 10 bases, leaving 12 bases of the junction unmatched. Findings and caveats of the study: Paired TRAV12-1/TRBV2 TCRs showed CDR3 homology and preferential pairing.

MiXCR, run by TCRdb on the reads, gives a single entry per CDR3 protein. Among about 4,000 distinct CDR3 sequences listed, 20% to 25% were seen once. The specimen was CD4+ T cells from bronchoalveolar lavage. The clonotype was recovered from a human donor with sarcoidosis (Löfgren's syndrome or another form), or a control subject (not recorded which). The chain joins TRBV28 to TRBJ1-5, with 7 bases identical to TRBD1. CDR3 in amino acids: CATRQGGVNNQPQHF. The CDR3 bases are TGTGCCACTAGACAGGGCGGGGTAAACAATCAGCCCCAGCATTTT.